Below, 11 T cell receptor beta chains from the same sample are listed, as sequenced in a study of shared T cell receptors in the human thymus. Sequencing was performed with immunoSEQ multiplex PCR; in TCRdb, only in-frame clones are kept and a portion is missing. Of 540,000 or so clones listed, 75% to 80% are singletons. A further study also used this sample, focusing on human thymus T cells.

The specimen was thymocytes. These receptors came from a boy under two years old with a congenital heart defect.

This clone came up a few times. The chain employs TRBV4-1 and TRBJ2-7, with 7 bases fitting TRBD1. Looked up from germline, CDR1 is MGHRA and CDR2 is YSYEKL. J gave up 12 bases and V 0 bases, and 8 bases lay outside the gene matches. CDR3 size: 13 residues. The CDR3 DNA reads TGCGCCAGCAGCCAAGATAGGGCAACAGGGGTGTACTTC. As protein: CASSQDRATGVYF.

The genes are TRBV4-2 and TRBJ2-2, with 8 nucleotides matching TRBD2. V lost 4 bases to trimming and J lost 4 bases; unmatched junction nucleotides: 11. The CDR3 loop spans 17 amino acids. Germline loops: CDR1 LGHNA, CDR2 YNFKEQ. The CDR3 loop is CASSLSFAGGFTGELFF. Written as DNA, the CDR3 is TGTGCCAGCAGCCTCTCCTTTGCGGGAGGCTTCACCGGGGAGCTGTTTTTT.

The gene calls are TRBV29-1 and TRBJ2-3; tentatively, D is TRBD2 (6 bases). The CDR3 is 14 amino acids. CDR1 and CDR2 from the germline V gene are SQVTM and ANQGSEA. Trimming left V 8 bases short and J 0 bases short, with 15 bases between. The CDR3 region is CSLLASGSTDTQYF. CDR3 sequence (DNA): TGCAGCTTACTGGCCAGCGGGAGCACAGATACGCAGTATTTT.

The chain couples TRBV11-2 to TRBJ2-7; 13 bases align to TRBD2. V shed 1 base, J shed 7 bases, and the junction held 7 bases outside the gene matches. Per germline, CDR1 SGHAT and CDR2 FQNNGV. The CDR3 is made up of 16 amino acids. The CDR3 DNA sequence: TGTGCCAGCAGCTTAGCTGGACTAGCGGGAGAAGTAGAGCAGTACTTC. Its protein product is CASSLAGLAGEVEQYF.

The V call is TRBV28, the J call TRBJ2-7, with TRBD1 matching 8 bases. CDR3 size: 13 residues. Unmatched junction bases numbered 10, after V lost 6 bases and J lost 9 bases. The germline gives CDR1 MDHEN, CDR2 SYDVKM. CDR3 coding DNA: TGTGCCAGCAGCTTCCTGACAGGGGAGTTGCAGTACTTC. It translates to CASSFLTGELQYF.

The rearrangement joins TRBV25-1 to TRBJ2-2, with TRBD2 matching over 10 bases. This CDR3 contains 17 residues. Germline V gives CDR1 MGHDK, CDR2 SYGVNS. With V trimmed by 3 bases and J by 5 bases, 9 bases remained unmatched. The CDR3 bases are TGTGCCAGCAGTGAGCCAGCGGGAGGGCCCGGAACCGGGGAGCTGTTTTTT. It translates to CASSEPAGGPGTGELFF.

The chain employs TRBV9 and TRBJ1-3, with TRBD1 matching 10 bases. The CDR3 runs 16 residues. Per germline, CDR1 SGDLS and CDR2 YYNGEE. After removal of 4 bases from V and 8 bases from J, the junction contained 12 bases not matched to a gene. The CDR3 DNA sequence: TGTGCCAGCAGCCAGCGACAGGGGGCGAACGGGGACACCATATATTTT. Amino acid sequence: CASSQRQGANGDTIYF. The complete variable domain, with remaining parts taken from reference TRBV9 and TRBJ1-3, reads DSGVTQTPKHLITATGQRVTLRCSPRSGDLSVYWYQQSLDQGLQFLIQYYNGEERAKGNILERFSAQQFPDLHSELNLSSLELGDSALYFCASSQRQGANGDTIYFGEGSWLTVV.

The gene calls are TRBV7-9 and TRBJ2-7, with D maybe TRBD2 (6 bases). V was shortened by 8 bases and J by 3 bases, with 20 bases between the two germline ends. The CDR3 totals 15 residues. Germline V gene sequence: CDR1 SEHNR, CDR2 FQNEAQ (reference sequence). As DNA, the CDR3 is TGTGCCAGCTGCCCAGCGGCCTCGGAGGGCTACGAGCAGTACTTC. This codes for CASCPAASEGYEQYF.

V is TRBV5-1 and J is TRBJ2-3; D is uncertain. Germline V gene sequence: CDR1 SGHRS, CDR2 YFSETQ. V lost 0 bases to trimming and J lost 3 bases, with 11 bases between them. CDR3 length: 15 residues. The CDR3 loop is CASSLGADHTDTQYF. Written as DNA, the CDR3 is TGCGCCAGCAGCTTGGGGGCCGACCATACAGATACGCAGTATTTT.

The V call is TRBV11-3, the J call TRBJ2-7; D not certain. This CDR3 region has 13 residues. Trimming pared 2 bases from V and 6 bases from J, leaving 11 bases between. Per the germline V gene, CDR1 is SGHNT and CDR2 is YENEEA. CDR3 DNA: TGTGCCAGCAGCTTAAGAGGTTACCCCGAGCAGTACTTC. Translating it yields CASSLRGYPEQYF.

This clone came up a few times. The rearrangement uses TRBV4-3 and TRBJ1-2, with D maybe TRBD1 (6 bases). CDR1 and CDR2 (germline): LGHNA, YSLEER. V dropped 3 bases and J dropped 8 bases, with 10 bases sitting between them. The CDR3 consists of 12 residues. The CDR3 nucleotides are TGCGCCAGCAGCCAGCGCAGGGGCGGCTACACCTTC. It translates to CASSQRRGGYTF.